Detailed here is one T cell receptor (beta chain). Per the germline V gene, CDR1 is LNHNV and CDR2 is YYDKDF (reference sequence). Trimming stripped 5 bases from V and 8 bases from J, with 10 bases between. This CDR3 has 12 residues. The data stem from a study of shared clonotypes between healthy human individuals. Only Caucasian adults living in Nashville, Tennessee made up the donor group. Clones were read by immunoSEQ multiplex PCR, and TCRdb kept only the in-frame ones, dropping some. Here the sample spans 800,000 to 1,200,000 clones, around 78% being singletons. This sequence joins TRBV15 and TRBJ2-1; D not resolved. This receptor was taken from a man aged 18 to 29 in good health. Some clones in this sample may be carry-over from other donors' samples. The specimen sequenced was memory CD4+ T cells from PBMCs. Subset indicated: CD45RA-negative fraction. The CDR3 nucleotides read TGTGCCACCAGCCTCGCGTCGGATGAGCAGTTCTTC. Translation gives CATSLASDEQFF.